This T cell receptor beta chain originates from a study of cytomegalovirus exposure and HLA in healthy donors. V lost 1 base and J 5 bases, leaving 11 bases between the germline ends. CDR3 length equals 14 residues. The V gene's germline CDR1 is SGHTA and CDR2 FQGNSA. PCR involved 60 Vbeta and 13 Jbeta primers. Libraries were prepared by immunoSEQ multiplex PCR; TCRdb keeps only in-frame clonotypes and omits some of them. Seen here are about 170,000 clones, around 82% observed once, and the top ten hold 1.5%. General study points: A later look showed TCR association rates differing by HLA locus, highest for DRB1 and lowest for HLA-C. Later analysis found that TCR beta chains associated with HLA were more clonally expanded than other, equally common chains.

Concerning this clone: Its antigen is not identified.

This chain connects TRBV7-2 to TRBJ2-5; D gene uncertain. This clonotype originated in a male donor in good health and CMV-seronegative. Sequencing was done on a sample of PBMCs. The DNA of the CDR3 is TGTGCCAGCAGCTTAGAATCCGTCGGGGAGACCCAGTACTTC. As protein: CASSLESVGETQYF.